This entry describes one T cell receptor beta chain. This clonotype was recorded at least ten times. The specificity of this receptor is unknown. Nothing much larger sits one base from this clone, and base qualities are not available. The data stem from a study of CD8 T cells in ankylosing spondylitis (TCRdb year 2017). Looking at the study overall: The study profiled T cell receptor beta repertoires in healthy donors and ankylosing spondylitis patients to find disease-linked TCR variants. The full study cohort comprised 25 ankylosing spondylitis patients and about a hundred healthy donors. Peripheral blood was sampled, and synovial fluid was also collected from ankylosing spondylitis patients. General study outcomes and caveats: A TCR beta motif of several highly homologous amino acid variants appeared characteristic of blood from ankylosing spondylitis patients. Some TCR beta motif variants had previously been reported in synovial fluid and blood of reactive arthritis patients, which suggested common disease-initiation mechanisms. The disease-linked clones were reported to be significantly enriched in matched synovial fluid samples from ankylosing spondylitis patients. The disease-linked clones showed a CD8+ phenotype and occurred at relatively low frequencies in peripheral blood.

The junction carries 19 bases between V and J, which are trimmed by 5 bases and 5 bases respectively. Measured from the cysteine to the phenylalanine, the CDR3 is 15 residues long. The retained sequence is limited to the CDR3, 45 bases, with the frame set at the first base. The run used an Illumina HiSeq 2500. Quantitative 5'-RACE with molecular barcodes was the method used to prepare the TCR beta libraries. For the original study's pipeline: Disease-linked TCR variants were identified with a new computational method built on a probabilistic model of VDJ rearrangement. TCRdb applied fastp at Q25 and MiXCR to the public reads, then kept only in-frame beta chains. Rows merge per CDR3 protein into single entries with the most common DNA and genes. TCRdb, rather than the study authors, made the V and J calls. The sample contains approximately 130,000 distinct CDR3 sequences, roughly 9% of them found a single time. The ten largest account for approximately 3.4% of the sample.

The specimen sequenced was blood, either unsorted or a sorted T cell fraction (not recorded which). This TCR derives from a male donor with ankylosing spondylitis or in good health (not recorded which). This chain is built from TRBV12-3 or TRBV12-4 and TRBJ2-7, with no confidently assigned D gene. The DNA sequence is TGTGCCAGCAGTGCCCGATCGGGTTTGGGCCACGAGCAGTACTTC. Its product reads: CASSARSGLGHEQYF.